Included here is one T cell receptor (beta chain) sequence, with context. Its antigen is as yet unknown. In the naive CD8 group, cells lacked CD45RO and were positively selected for CCR7, so terminally differentiated effector memory CD45RA+ cells were left out. With 1 base removed from V and 6 bases from J, the gap between germline ends came to 15 bases. Germline loops: CDR1 MGHRA, CDR2 YSYEKL. The CDR3 runs to 15 residues. This sample stems from a study of shared clonotypes between healthy human individuals. Whole-study findings and limits: Though the depth was large, rarefaction showed that sorted-subset sequencing was incomplete.

Original analysis: Junction-only sequences without quality scores were provided by ImmunoSEQ, so filtering was different. TCRdb's copy holds only in-frame clones and misses some; the assay was immunoSEQ multiplex PCR. Clonal size and the V and J genes are those of that table, whereas D and trimming came from the DNA. Of about 2.2 million clones listed, 93% are singletons. Material for sequencing was naive CD8+ T cells from PBMCs. V gene TRBV4-1 combines with J gene TRBJ1-2; D unclear. The TCR originated in a man aged 18-30 years in good health. Some clones in this sample may be carry-over from other donors' samples. For the CDR3, the DNA is TGCGCCAGCAGCCAAGTACGGCTTATCGACCATGGCTACACCTTC. As protein: CASSQVRLIDHGYTF.